The 6 T cell receptor beta chains reported below all come from one sample, sequenced in a study of blood T cell repertoires in COVID-19. TCRdb keeps only in-frame clones here, not all; method: immunoSEQ multiplex PCR. The sample has about 80,000 clones, about 80% seen once; the top ten hold roughly 9%. The specimen was peripheral blood. The receptors derive from a human donor in a cohort sampled during active COVID-19.

V is TRBV10-3 and J is TRBJ2-1; perhaps TRBD2 as D (5 bases). CDR1 is ENHRY, CDR2 SYGVKD, per germline. The V end was cut by 4 bases, the J end by 6 bases, with 13 bases between. The CDR3 consists of 14 residues. In nucleotides, the CDR3 is TGTGCCATCAGTGGACTACACCTCGCCAATGAGCAGTTCTTC. Protein sequence: CAISGLHLANEQFF.

The chain recombines TRBV7-2 with TRBJ1-5; D is perhaps TRBD1 (6 bases). Trimming left V 6 bases short and J 1 base short, with 13 bases between. CDR3 length equals 15 residues. In germline, CDR1 is SGHTA, CDR2 FQGNSA. The CDR3 loop is CASSQDRGSNQPQHF. CDR3 sequence (DNA): TGTGCCAGCAGTCAGGACAGAGGGAGCAATCAGCCCCAGCATTTT.

This chain's CDR3 is CASSQVDRDEKLFF. The DNA for the CDR3 is TGTGCCAGCAGCCAAGTAGACAGGGATGAAAAACTGTTTTTT. The chain recombines TRBV5-6 with TRBJ1-4; TRBD1 aligns across 7 bases. The germline V gene has CDR1 SGHDT and CDR2 YYEEEE. This CDR3 spans 14 amino acids. J was trimmed by 6 bases and V by 4 bases; bases with no gene match: 6.

The chain carries TRBV24-1 and TRBJ2-5, with D perhaps TRBD2 (6 bases). Looked up from germline, CDR1 is KGHDR and CDR2 is SFDVKD. V was shortened by 3 bases and J by 4 bases, with 8 bases between the two germline ends. CDR3 length: 13 amino acids. CDR3 sequence: CATSDRGLETQYF. The CDR3 coding sequence is TGTGCCACCAGTGATAGGGGACTAGAGACCCAGTACTTC.

The rearrangement links TRBV7-9 to TRBJ2-3; 9 bases line up with TRBD2. The V segment lost 2 bases and the J segment 2 bases; nucleotides outside the gene matches: 2. The germline gives CDR1 SEHNR, CDR2 FQNEAQ (reference sequence). The CDR3 consists of 15 residues. The CDR3 DNA reads as TGTGCCAGCAGCTTAAGCGGGGGGTACACAGATACGCAGTATTTT. Translated, it gives CASSLSGGYTDTQYF.

The gene calls are TRBV2 and TRBJ2-7; 11 nucleotides align to TRBD2. CDR1 is SNHLY and CDR2 is FYNNEI in the germline V gene. The trim removed 7 bases at V and 9 bases at J, leaving 17 bases unmatched. This CDR3 has 16 amino acids. In DNA, the CDR3 is TGTGCCAGCATCGAAAAACCGGGACTAGCGGCTTTGCGGCAGTACTTC. Translated: CASIEKPGLAALRQYF. Drawing the rest from reference TRBV2 and TRBJ2-7, the complete variable domain is EPEVTQTPSHQVTQMGQEVILRCVPISNHLYFYWYRQILGQKVEFLVSFYNNEISEKSEIFDDQFSVERPDGSNFTLKIRSTKLEDSAMYFCASIEKPGLAALRQYFGPGTRLTVT.